The rows below give T cell receptor beta chains drawn from one sample of a study of CD8+CD57+ T cells in acquired aplastic anemia. TCRdb reprocessed the reads with MiXCR, giving one entry per CDR3 protein. The sample shows 450,000 to 600,000 distinct CDR3 sequences, more than 25% of them seen only once. Input material: sorted CD4+, CD8+, or CD8+CD57+ T cells (not recorded which) from PBMCs. These receptor sequences come from a human donor with aplastic anemia. Both conserved end residues are part of each CDR3. The D gene is left open where the match is weak. The size field is filled for only some rows; it gives once, few, many or a size class.

abundance: few
v_gene: TRBV12-5
d_gene: .
j_gene: TRBJ2-7
CDR3aa: CASGLSRQAKQYF
CDR3nt: TGTGCTAGTGGTTTATCCCGGCAGGCTAAGCAGTACTTC

abundance: few
v_gene: TRBV20-1
d_gene: .
j_gene: TRBJ2-4
CDR3aa: CSGDHVTKNIQYF
CDR3nt: TGCAGCGGAGATCATGTCACCAAAAACATTCAGTACTTC

abundance: many
v_gene: TRBV7-9
d_gene: TRBD2
j_gene: TRBJ2-7
CDR3aa: CASGTRRLAGVEQYF
CDR3nt: TGTGCCAGCGGGACAAGGCGACTAGCGGGAGTCGAGCAGTACTTC

abundance: few
v_gene: TRBV7-8
d_gene: .
j_gene: TRBJ1-4
CDR3aa: CASSLVGIGEKLFF
CDR3nt: TGTGCCAGCAGCTTAGTAGGGATTGGCGAAAAACTGTTTTTT

abundance: many
v_gene: TRBV2
d_gene: TRBD2
j_gene: TRBJ2-1
CDR3aa: CASSDDSSGYNEQFF
CDR3nt: TGTGCCAGCAGTGATGATTCTAGCGGCTACAATGAGCAGTTCTTC

abundance: .
v_gene: TRBV2
d_gene: TRBD1
j_gene: TRBJ1-2
CDR3aa: CASSYSPGTGTGHTF
CDR3nt: TGTGCCAGCAGTTACTCCCCCGGGACAGGGACCGGCCACACCTTC

abundance: .
v_gene: TRBV3-1
d_gene: .
j_gene: TRBJ1-2
CDR3aa: CASSRLGTFGYTF
CDR3nt: TGTGCCAGCAGCCGACTAGGTACGTTTGGCTACACCTTC

abundance: .
v_gene: TRBV18
d_gene: .
j_gene: TRBJ2-7
CDR3aa: CASSPDTGSYEQYF
CDR3nt: TGTGCCAGCTCACCCGATACAGGTAGCTACGAGCAGTACTTC

abundance: few
v_gene: TRBV10-3
d_gene: .
j_gene: TRBJ2-1
CDR3aa: CAIKTRTQSSYNEQFF
CDR3nt: TGTGCCATCAAAACTCGGACCCAATCCAGCTACAATGAGCAGTTCTTC

abundance: few
v_gene: TRBV5-1
d_gene: .
j_gene: TRBJ1-1
CDR3aa: CASSSGNGDTEAFF
CDR3nt: TGCGCCAGCAGCTCAGGGAATGGGGACACTGAAGCTTTCTTT

abundance: many
v_gene: TRBV29-1
d_gene: TRBD1
j_gene: TRBJ2-1
CDR3aa: CSAQTGTASYNEQFF
CDR3nt: TGCAGCGCTCAAACTGGGACAGCCTCCTACAATGAGCAGTTCTTC

abundance: .
v_gene: TRBV3-1
d_gene: .
j_gene: TRBJ1-2
CDR3aa: CASSHRTGTGGYTF
CDR3nt: TGTGCCAGCAGCCATAGGACGGGCACCGGTGGCTACACCTTC

abundance: .
v_gene: TRBV10-3
d_gene: .
j_gene: TRBJ1-1
CDR3aa: CASSGFVRGEAFF
CDR3nt: TGTGCCAGCAGTGGATTCGTACGGGGAGAAGCTTTCTTT

abundance: .
v_gene: TRBV3-1
d_gene: .
j_gene: TRBJ1-5
CDR3aa: CASSVGAGQPQHF
CDR3nt: TGTGCCAGCAGCGTAGGCGCGGGCCAGCCCCAGCATTTT

abundance: many
v_gene: TRBV15
d_gene: .
j_gene: TRBJ2-3
CDR3aa: CATSRDPDSGTQYF
CDR3nt: TGTGCCACCAGCAGAGATCCCGATTCAGGTACGCAGTATTTT

abundance: .
v_gene: TRBV2
d_gene: TRBD1
j_gene: TRBJ1-1
CDR3aa: CASRGQGVGNTEAFF
CDR3nt: TGTGCCAGCAGAGGACAGGGGGTCGGGAACACTGAAGCTTTCTTT

abundance: many
v_gene: TRBV9
d_gene: .
j_gene: TRBJ1-2
CDR3aa: CASSVALGANYGYTF
CDR3nt: TGTGCCAGCAGCGTAGCTCTGGGGGCTAACTATGGCTACACCTTC

abundance: many
v_gene: TRBV19
d_gene: .
j_gene: TRBJ1-5
CDR3aa: CASSIGSGSDNQPQHF
CDR3nt: TGTGCCAGTAGTATTGGGTCAGGATCTGACAACCAGCCCCAGCATTTT

abundance: .
v_gene: TRBV20-1
d_gene: TRBD1
j_gene: TRBJ2-6
CDR3aa: CSARTGDSGANGLTF
CDR3nt: TGCAGTGCTCGGACAGGGGACTCTGGGGCCAACGGCCTGACTTTC

abundance: .
v_gene: TRBV30
d_gene: .
j_gene: TRBJ2-5
CDR3aa: CASGVGETQYF
CDR3nt: TGTGCCTCGGGGGTCGGAGAGACCCAGTACTTC

abundance: .
v_gene: TRBV5-1
d_gene: TRBD1
j_gene: TRBJ2-3
CDR3aa: CASSLAPGGVSGKLTDTQYF
CDR3nt: TGCGCCAGCAGCTTGGCCCCAGGGGGTGTTTCGGGAAAACTCACAGATACGCAGTATTTT

abundance: many
v_gene: TRBV20-1
d_gene: .
j_gene: TRBJ1-2
CDR3aa: CSARDWGRAGYTF
CDR3nt: TGCAGTGCTAGAGATTGGGGCAGGGCTGGCTACACCTTC

abundance: many
v_gene: TRBV29-1
d_gene: TRBD1
j_gene: TRBJ1-1
CDR3aa: CSVVRLTGTGGMNTEAFF
CDR3nt: TGCAGCGTTGTACGTTTGACAGGGACAGGGGGGATGAACACTGAAGCTTTCTTT

abundance: .
v_gene: TRBV7-2
d_gene: .
j_gene: TRBJ1-6
CDR3aa: CASSPLEGDNSPLHF
CDR3nt: TGTGCCAGCTCACCCTTGGAAGGGGACAATTCACCCCTCCACTTT

abundance: few
v_gene: TRBV9
d_gene: TRBD2
j_gene: TRBJ2-3
CDR3aa: CASSVGLAGTSTDTQYF
CDR3nt: TGTGCCAGCAGCGTAGGGTTAGCGGGTACTAGCACAGATACGCAGTATTTT